This TCR beta chain was retrieved from a study of blood T cells in healthy people across ages. V shed 4 bases and J 7 bases; nucleotides not matched to a gene: 11. This CDR3 contains 16 residues. CDR1 and CDR2 from the germline V gene are MNHNY and SVGAGI (reference sequence). For the second PCR, which ran for roughly 6 to 12 cycles, a sample-barcoded 5' primer and a J-beta primer mix were used. Every molecule of cDNA carried a tag from a template-switch adaptor with 12 random nucleotides. TCRdb recomputed calls from the 5' RACE reads with MiXCR, one row per CDR3 protein. The sample holds around 1.1 million distinct CDR3 sequences, around two fifths seen once. This clonotype was seen ten or more times. Its antigen remains unknown. Findings and caveats of the study: A strong correlation between TCR beta diversity and naive T cell percentage was seen.

There were at least 5.5 micrograms of total RNA extracted from every sample. What was sequenced was blood. The clonotype was recovered from a young man in good health. The chain has TRBV6-6 and TRBJ2-1; 9 bases are shared with TRBD1. CDR3 residues: CASSSPGQGMKNEQFF. The CDR3 nucleotides read TGTGCCAGCAGTTCACCTGGACAGGGGATGAAGAATGAGCAGTTCTTC.